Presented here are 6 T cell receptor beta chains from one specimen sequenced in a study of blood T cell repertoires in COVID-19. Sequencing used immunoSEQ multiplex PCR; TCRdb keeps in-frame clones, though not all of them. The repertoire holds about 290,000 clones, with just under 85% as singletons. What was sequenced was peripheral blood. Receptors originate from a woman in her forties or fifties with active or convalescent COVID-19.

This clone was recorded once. The CDR3 sequence is CASSVRASGRSSYNEQFF. Here the CDR3 DNA reads TGTGCCAGCAGCGTTCGGGCTAGCGGGAGGAGCTCCTACAATGAGCAGTTCTTC. This chain uses TRBV9 with TRBJ2-1, with 11 bases lining up with TRBD2. CDR3 length: 18 amino acids. Losses at the gene ends were 2 bases for V and 0 bases for J; bases not matched to a gene: 7. Germline lookup yields CDR1 SGDLS and CDR2 YYNGEE.

CDR3 sequence (DNA): TGTGCCAGCAGCCCATCAAGGGGGTCTCGTGAGCAGTTCTTC. Encoded protein: CASSPSRGSREQFF. This sequence joins TRBV7-8 and TRBJ2-1; D is perhaps TRBD1 (6 bases). CDR1 SGHVS and CDR2 FQNEAQ come from the germline V gene. The V end was cut by 5 bases, the J end by 9 bases, with 17 bases between. The CDR3 runs to 14 residues.

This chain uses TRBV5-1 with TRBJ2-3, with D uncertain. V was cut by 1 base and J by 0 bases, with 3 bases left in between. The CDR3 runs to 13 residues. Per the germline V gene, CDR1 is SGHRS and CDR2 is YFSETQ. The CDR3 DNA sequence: TGCGCCAGCAGCTTGCAGAGCACAGATACGCAGTATTTT. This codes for CASSLQSTDTQYF.

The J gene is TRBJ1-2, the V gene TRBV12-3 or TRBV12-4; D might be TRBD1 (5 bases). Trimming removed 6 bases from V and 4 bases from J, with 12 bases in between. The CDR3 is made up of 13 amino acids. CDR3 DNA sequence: TGTGCCAGCAGCATGGAGGGGTTCTATGGCTACACCTTC. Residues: CASSMEGFYGYTF.

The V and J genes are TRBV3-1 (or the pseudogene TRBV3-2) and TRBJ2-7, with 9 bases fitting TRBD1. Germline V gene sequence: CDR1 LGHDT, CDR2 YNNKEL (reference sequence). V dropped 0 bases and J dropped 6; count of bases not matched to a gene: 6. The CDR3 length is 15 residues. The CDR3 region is CASSQDGTGYAEQYF. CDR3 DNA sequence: TGTGCCAGCAGCCAAGACGGGACAGGGTACGCCGAGCAGTACTTC.

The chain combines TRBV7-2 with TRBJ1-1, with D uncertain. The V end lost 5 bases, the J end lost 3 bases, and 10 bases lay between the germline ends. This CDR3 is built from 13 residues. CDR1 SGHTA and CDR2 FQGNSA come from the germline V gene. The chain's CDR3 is CASSTQDYTEAFF. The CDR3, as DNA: TGTGCCAGCAGCACCCAGGATTACACTGAAGCTTTCTTT.